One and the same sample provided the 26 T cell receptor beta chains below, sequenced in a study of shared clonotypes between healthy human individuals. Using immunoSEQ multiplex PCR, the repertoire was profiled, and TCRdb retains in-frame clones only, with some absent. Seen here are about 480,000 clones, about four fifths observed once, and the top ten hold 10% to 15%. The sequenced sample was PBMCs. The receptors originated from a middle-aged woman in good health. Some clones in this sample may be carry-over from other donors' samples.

The CDR3 sequence is CASSSILSSYNEQFF. CDR3 bases: TGTGCCAGCAGCTCAATCTTGAGCTCCTACAATGAGCAGTTCTTC. The chain recombines TRBV9 with TRBJ2-1; no firm D call. The CDR3 consists of 15 residues. Trimming removed 4 bases from V and 0 bases from J, with 11 bases in between. The V gene's germline CDR1 is SGDLS and CDR2 YYNGEE.

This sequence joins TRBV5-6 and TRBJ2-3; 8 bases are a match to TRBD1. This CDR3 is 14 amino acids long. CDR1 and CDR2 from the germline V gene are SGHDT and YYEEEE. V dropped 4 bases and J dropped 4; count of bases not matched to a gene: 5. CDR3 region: CASSTGQGADTQYF. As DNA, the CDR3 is TGTGCCAGCAGCACCGGACAGGGTGCAGATACGCAGTATTTT.

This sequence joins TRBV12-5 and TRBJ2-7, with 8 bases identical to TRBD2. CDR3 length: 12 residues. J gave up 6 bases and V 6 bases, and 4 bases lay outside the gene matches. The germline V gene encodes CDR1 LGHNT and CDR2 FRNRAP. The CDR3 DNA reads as TGTGCTAGTGGGACTAGCGCCGGCGAGCAGTACTTC. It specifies CASGTSAGEQYF.

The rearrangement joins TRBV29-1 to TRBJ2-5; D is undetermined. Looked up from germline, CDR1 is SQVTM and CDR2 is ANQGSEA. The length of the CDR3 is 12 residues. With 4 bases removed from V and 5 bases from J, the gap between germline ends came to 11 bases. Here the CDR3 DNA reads TGCAGCGTTGTCGTGAGCTCGGAGACCCAGTACTTC. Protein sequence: CSVVVSSETQYF.

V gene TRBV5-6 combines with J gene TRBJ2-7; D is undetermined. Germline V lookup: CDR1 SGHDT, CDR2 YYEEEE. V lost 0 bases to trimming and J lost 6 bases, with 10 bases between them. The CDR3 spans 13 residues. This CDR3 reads CASSLGRVFEQYF. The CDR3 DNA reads TGTGCCAGCAGCTTGGGAAGGGTCTTCGAGCAGTACTTC.

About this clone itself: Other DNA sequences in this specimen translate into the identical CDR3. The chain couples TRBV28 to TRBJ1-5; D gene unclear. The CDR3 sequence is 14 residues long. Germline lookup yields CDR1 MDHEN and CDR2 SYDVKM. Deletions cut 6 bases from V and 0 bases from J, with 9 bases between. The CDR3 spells CASRVGYSNQPQHF. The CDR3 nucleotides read TGTGCCAGCAGGGTCGGGTATAGCAATCAGCCCCAGCATTTT.

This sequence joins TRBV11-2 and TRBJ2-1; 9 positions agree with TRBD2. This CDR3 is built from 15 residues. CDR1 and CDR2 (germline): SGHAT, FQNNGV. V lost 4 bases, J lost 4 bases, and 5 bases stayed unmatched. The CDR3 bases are TGTGCCAGCAGCTCCGTTCTAGCGGGATACAATGAGCAGTTCTTC. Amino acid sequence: CASSSVLAGYNEQFF. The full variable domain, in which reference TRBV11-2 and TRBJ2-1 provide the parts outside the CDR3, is EAGVAQSPRYKIIEKRQSVAFWCNPISGHATLYWYQQILGQGPKLLIQFQNNGVVDDSQLPKDRFSAERLKGVDSTLKIQPAKLEDSAVYLCASSSVLAGYNEQFFGPGTRLTVL.

The CDR3 region is CASSRQGTNTEAFF. CDR3 bases: TGCGCCAGCAGTCGACAGGGGACGAACACTGAAGCTTTCTTT. The chain recombines TRBV5-1 with TRBJ1-1; 8 bases map to TRBD1. This CDR3 comprises 14 residues. In germline, CDR1 is SGHRS, CDR2 YFSETQ. J lost 1 base, V lost 5 bases, and 4 bases had no gene match.

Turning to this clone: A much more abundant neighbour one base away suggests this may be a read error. CDR3 DNA: TGTGCCTGGAGTGTGGCTGGGGCCAACGTCCTGACTTTC. Its protein product is CAWSVAGANVLTF. The chain combines TRBV30 with TRBJ2-6; D not resolved. V was pared by 0 bases and J by 2 bases, with 2 bases between. CDR3 length equals 13 residues. Per germline, CDR1 GTSNPN and CDR2 SVGIG (reference sequence).

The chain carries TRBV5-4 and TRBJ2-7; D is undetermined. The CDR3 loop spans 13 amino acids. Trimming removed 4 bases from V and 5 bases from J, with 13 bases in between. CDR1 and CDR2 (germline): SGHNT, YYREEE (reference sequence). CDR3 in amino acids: CASSAGRSDEQYF. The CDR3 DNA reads TGTGCCAGCAGCGCTGGACGGTCCGACGAGCAGTACTTC.

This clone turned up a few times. In DNA, the CDR3 is TGCGCCAGCAGCCTAATTACCGGGACTACCCTTTCCTACGAGCAGTACTTC. Residues: CASSLITGTTLSYEQYF. J is TRBJ2-5 and V is TRBV4-1; TRBD2 matches 7 bases. The DNA end is a closer match to TRBJ2-7, so the J assignment may be wrong. CDR1 and CDR2 (germline): MGHRA, YSYEKL. This CDR3 region has 17 residues.

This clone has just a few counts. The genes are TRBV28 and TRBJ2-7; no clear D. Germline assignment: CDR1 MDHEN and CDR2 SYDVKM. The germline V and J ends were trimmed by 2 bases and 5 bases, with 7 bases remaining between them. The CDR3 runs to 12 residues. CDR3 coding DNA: TGTGCCAGCAGTTTACTAGAACACGAGCAGTACTTC. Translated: CASSLLEHEQYF. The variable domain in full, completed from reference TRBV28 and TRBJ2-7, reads DVKVTQSSRYLVKRTGEKVFLECVQDMDHENMFWYRQDPGLGLRLIYFSYDVKMKEKGDIPEGYSVSREKKERFSLILESASTNQTSMYLCASSLLEHEQYFGPGTRLTVT.

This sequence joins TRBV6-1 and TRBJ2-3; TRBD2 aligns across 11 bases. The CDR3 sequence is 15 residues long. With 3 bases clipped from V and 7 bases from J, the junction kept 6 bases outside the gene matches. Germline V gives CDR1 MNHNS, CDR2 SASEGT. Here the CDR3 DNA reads TGTGCCAGCAGTGAGAGGACTAGCGGGCTGAATACGCAGTATTTT. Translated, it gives CASSERTSGLNTQYF.

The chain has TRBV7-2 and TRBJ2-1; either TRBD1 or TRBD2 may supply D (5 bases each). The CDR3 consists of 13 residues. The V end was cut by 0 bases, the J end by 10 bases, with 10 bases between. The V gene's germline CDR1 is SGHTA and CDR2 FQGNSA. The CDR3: CASSLAGVEEQFF. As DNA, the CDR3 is TGTGCCAGCAGCTTAGCGGGGGTTGAAGAGCAGTTCTTC.

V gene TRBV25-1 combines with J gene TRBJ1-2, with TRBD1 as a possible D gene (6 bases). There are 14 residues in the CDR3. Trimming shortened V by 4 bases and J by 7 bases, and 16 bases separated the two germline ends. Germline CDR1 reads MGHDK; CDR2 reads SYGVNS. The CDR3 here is CASSGRGQLPGYTF. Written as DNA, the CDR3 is TGTGCCAGCAGTGGGAGGGGACAACTCCCTGGCTACACCTTC.

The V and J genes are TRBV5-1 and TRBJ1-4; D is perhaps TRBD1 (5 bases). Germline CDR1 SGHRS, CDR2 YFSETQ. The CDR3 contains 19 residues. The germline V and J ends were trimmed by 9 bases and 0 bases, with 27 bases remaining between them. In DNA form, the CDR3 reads TGCGCCACCCCACGGTGGGGCTCCCGGGGCAGTGCAACTAATGAAAAACTGTTTTTT. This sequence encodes CATPRWGSRGSATNEKLFF.

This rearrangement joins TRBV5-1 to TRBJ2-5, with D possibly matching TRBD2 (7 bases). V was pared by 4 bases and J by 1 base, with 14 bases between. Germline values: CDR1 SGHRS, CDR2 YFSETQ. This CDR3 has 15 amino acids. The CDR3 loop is CASSREGGGQETQYF. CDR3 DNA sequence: TGCGCCAGCAGCCGCGAGGGAGGGGGCCAAGAGACCCAGTACTTC.

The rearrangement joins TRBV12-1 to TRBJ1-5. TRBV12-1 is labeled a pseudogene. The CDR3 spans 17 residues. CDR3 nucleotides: TGTGCCAGCAGCTCTCCTTCCGGGACGGGGGTCAATCAGCCCCAGCATTTT. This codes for CASSSPSGTGVNQPQHF.

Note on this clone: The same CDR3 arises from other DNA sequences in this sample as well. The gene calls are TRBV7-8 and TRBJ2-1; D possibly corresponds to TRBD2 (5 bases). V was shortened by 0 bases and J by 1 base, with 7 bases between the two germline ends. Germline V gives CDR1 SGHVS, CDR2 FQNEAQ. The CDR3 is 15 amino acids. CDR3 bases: TGTGCCAGCAGCTTAGCGAGGGTTTCCTACAATGAGCAGTTCTTC. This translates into CASSLARVSYNEQFF.

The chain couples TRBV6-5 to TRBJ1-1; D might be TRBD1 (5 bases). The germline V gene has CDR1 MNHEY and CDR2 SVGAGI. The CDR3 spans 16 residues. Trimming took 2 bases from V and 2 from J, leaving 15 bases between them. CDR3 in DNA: TGTGCCAGCAGTTACCTACCCCACAGGACCAACACTGAAGCTTTCTTT. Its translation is CASSYLPHRTNTEAFF.

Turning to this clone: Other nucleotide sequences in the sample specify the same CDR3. CDR3 DNA: TGTGCCAGCAGCTTCGGGTCTAGCACAGATACGCAGTATTTT. This codes for CASSFGSSTDTQYF. This sequence joins TRBV7-2 and TRBJ2-3; D is undetermined. The length of the CDR3 is 14 residues. Germline loops: CDR1 SGHTA, CDR2 FQGNSA. Between the trimmed V and J ends, which lost 3 bases and 0 bases, there was a span of 7 bases.

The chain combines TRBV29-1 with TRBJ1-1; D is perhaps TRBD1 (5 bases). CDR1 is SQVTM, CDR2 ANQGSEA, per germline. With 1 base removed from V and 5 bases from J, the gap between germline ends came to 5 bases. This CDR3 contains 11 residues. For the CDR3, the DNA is TGCAGCGTTGAAGCAGGGACTGAAGCTTTCTTT. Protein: CSVEAGTEAFF.

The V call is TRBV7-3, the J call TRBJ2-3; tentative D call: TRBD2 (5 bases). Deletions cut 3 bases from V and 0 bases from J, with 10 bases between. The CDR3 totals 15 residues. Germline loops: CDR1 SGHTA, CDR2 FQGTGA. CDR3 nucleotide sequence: TGTGCCAGCAGCTTCGCGGGCGGGAGCACAGATACGCAGTATTTT. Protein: CASSFAGGSTDTQYF.

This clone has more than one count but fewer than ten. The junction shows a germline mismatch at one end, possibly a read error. The CDR3 nucleotides read TGTGCTAGCAGCTTGACGACAGAGGCCTACGAGCAGTACTTC. This gives the protein CASSLTTEAYEQYF. The J gene is TRBJ2-7, the V gene TRBV7-7, with a weak D call TRBD1 (5 bases). The CDR3 is 14 amino acids. Germline assignment: CDR1 SSHAT and CDR2 FNYEAQ (reference sequence). Full variable domain (rest looked up from reference TRBV7-7 and TRBJ2-7): GAGVSQSPRYKVTKRGQDVTLRCDPISSHATLYWYQQALGQGPEFLTYFNYEAQPDKSGLPSDRFSAERPEGSISTLTIQRTEQRDSAMYRCASSLTTEAYEQYFGPGTRLTVT.

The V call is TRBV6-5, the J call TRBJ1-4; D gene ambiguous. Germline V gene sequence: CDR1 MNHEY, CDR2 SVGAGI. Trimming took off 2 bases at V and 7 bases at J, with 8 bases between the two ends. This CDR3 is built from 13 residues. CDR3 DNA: TGTGCCAGCAGTTACCAACAAGGTGAAAAACTGTTTTTT. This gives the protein CASSYQQGEKLFF.

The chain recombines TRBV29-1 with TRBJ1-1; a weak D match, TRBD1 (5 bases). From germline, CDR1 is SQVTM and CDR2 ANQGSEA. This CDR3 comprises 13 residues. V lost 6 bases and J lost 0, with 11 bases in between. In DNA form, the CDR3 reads TGCAGCGTCAAGGGGCGAATGAACACTGAAGCTTTCTTT. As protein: CSVKGRMNTEAFF.